A single sample is the source of the 10 T cell receptor beta chains below, sequenced in a study of shared clonotypes between healthy human individuals. Produced via immunoSEQ multiplex PCR; TCRdb's table is partial and in-frame only. The sample consists of about 1.5 million clones, about 98% of them appearing once. The source material was naive CD4+ T cells sorted from blood. The subset was: CD45RA+ positively selected. These receptors were obtained from a man younger than 45 in good health.

This chain joins TRBV28 and TRBJ2-3; D is perhaps TRBD1 (6 bases). Germline V CDR1 and CDR2: MDHEN, SYDVKM. The V end lost 2 bases, the J end lost 11 bases, and 11 bases lay between the germline ends. The CDR3 consists of 12 residues. In DNA form, the CDR3 reads TGTGCCAGCAGTTTACCCAGGGGTGGGCAGTATTTT. Protein: CASSLPRGGQYF.

This chain uses TRBV7-9 with TRBJ1-1; 7 bases are shared with TRBD1. CDR3 length equals 12 residues. V was pared by 8 bases and J by 3 bases, with 3 bases of the junction left unmatched. Germline lookup yields CDR1 SEHNR and CDR2 FQNEAQ (reference sequence). In nucleotides, the CDR3 is TGTGCCAGCTGGGGACAGCACACTGAAGCTTTCTTT. Amino acid sequence: CASWGQHTEAFF.

V gene TRBV7-9 combines with J gene TRBJ2-7; D unresolved. V gave up 5 bases and J gave up 3 bases, with 8 bases separating them. The CDR3 runs to 12 residues. Germline assignment: CDR1 SEHNR and CDR2 FQNEAQ (reference sequence). CDR3 nucleotide sequence: TGTGCCAGCAGCCTCTGGGACTACGAGCAGTACTTC. Translating gives CASSLWDYEQYF.

This clone is a singleton in its sample. The gene calls are TRBV18 and TRBJ1-5, with TRBD1 identical over 10 bases. Germline loops: CDR1 KGHSH, CDR2 LQKENI. The CDR3 runs 15 residues. Trimming at V came to 4 bases and at J to 5 bases, leaving 5 bases not matched to a gene. This CDR3 is CASSLGTGAHQPQHF. The CDR3, as DNA: TGTGCCAGCTCACTCGGGACAGGGGCCCATCAGCCCCAGCATTTT.

The rearrangement joins TRBV18 to TRBJ2-2; 14 bases map to TRBD2. The CDR3 consists of 18 residues. The V gene's germline CDR1 is KGHSH and CDR2 LQKENI. Losses at the gene ends were 2 bases for V and 0 bases for J; bases not matched to a gene: 2. CDR3 in amino acids: CASSPAGLAGANTGELFF. CDR3 nucleotides: TGTGCCAGCTCACCAGCGGGACTAGCGGGAGCGAACACCGGGGAGCTGTTTTTT. The variable domain in full, completed from reference TRBV18 and TRBJ2-2, reads NAGVMQNPRHLVRRRGQEARLRCSPMKGHSHVYWYRQLPEEGLKFMVYLQKENIIDESGMPKERFSAEFPKEGPSILRIQQVVRGDSAAYFCASSPAGLAGANTGELFFGEGSRLTVL.

The chain recombines TRBV5-1 with TRBJ2-1; D gene uncertain. The germline V gene has CDR1 SGHRS and CDR2 YFSETQ. V lost 3 bases and J lost 3, with 10 bases in between. CDR3 length: 14 amino acids. The CDR3 nucleotides are TGCGCCAGCAGCTCTACTCCCTACTACAATGAGCAGTTCTTC. Translation: CASSSTPYYNEQFF.

V gene TRBV10-2 combines with J gene TRBJ2-5, with D unclear. The CDR3 is 14 residues long. V was trimmed by 0 bases and J by 3 bases, leaving 8 bases between them. CDR1 is WSHSY, CDR2 SAAADI, per germline. The CDR3 loop is CASSESGLKETQYF. CDR3 nucleotide sequence: TGCGCCAGCAGTGAGTCAGGGCTTAAAGAGACCCAGTACTTC.

J is TRBJ1-1 and V is TRBV6-5, with D maybe TRBD1 (6 bases). Germline V CDR1 and CDR2: MNHEY, SVGAGI. V was clipped by 5 bases and J by 4 bases, with 8 bases between them. The CDR3 has 12 amino acids. The CDR3 sequence: CASSLTGTEAFF. DNA for the CDR3: TGTGCCAGCAGTCTGACAGGCACTGAAGCTTTCTTT.

The rearrangement uses TRBV10-3 and TRBJ2-3; D possibly uses TRBD1 or TRBD2 (5 bases each). Germline assignment: CDR1 ENHRY and CDR2 SYGVKD. This CDR3 has 14 residues. The V gene lost 8 bases and the J gene lost 2 bases, with 14 bases spanning the gap. In DNA form, the CDR3 reads TGTGCCATCGGGGGTGGAGGCCCCACAGATACGCAGTATTTT. It yields the protein CAIGGGGPTDTQYF.

The J gene is TRBJ2-7, the V gene TRBV19; 9 nucleotides agree with TRBD2. Unmatched junction bases numbered 7, after V lost 2 bases and J lost 5 bases. The CDR3 length is 15 residues. In germline, CDR1 is LNHDA, CDR2 SQIVND (reference sequence). CDR3 region: CASSIRLAGGDEQYF. The CDR3 nucleotides are TGTGCCAGTAGTATAAGGCTGGCGGGAGGGGACGAGCAGTACTTC.